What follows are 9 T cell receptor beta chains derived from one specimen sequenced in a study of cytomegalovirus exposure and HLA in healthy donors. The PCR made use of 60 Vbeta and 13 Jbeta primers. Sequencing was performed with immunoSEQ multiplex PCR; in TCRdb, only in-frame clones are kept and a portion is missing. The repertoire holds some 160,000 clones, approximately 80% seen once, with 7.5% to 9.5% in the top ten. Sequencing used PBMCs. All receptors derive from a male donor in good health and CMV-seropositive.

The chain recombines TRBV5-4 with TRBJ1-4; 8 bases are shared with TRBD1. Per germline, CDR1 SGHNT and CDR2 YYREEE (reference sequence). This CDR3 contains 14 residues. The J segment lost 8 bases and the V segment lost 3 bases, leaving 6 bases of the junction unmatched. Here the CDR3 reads CASSYGQGKEKLFF. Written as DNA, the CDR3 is TGTGCCAGCAGCTACGGACAGGGTAAAGAAAAACTGTTTTTT.

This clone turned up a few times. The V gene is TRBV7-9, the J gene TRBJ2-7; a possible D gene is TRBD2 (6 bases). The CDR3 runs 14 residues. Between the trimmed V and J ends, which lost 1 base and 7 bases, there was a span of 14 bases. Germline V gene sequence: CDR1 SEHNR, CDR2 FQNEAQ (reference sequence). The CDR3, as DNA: TGTGCCAGCAGCTTAGTAGGCAGCCGGGAGGAGCAGTACTTC. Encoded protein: CASSLVGSREEQYF.

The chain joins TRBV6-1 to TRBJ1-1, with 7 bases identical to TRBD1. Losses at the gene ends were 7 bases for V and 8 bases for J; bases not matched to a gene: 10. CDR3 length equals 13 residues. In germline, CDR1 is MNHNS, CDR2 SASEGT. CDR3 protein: CASTPRSDREAFF. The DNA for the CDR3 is TGTGCCAGCACCCCGCGATCGGACAGGGAAGCTTTCTTT.

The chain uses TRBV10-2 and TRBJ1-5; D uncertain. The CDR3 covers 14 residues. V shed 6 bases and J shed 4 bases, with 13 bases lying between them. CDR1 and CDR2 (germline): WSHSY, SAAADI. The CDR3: CASRDLGRNQPQHF. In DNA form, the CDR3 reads TGCGCCAGCAGGGACCTTGGGAGAAATCAGCCCCAGCATTTT.

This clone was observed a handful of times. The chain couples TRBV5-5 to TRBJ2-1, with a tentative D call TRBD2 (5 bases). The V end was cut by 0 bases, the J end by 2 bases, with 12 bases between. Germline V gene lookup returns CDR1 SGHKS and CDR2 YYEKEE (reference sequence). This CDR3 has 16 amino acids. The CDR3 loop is CASSLVIGIAYNEQFF. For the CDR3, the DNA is TGTGCCAGCAGCTTGGTGATCGGGATAGCCTACAATGAGCAGTTCTTC.

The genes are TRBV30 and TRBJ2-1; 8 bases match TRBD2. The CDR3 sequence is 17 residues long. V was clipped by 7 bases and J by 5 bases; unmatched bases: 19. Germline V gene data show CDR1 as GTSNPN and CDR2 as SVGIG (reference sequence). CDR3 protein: CASGLLAGNRDHNEQFF. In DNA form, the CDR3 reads TGTGCCTCTGGGCTATTAGCGGGAAACAGAGATCACAATGAGCAGTTCTTC.

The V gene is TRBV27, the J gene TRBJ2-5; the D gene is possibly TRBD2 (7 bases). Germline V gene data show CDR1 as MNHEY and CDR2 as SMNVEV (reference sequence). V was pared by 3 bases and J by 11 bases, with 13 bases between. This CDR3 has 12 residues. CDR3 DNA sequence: TGTGCCAGCAGTTTTGCGGGGGCTAAGCAGTACTTC. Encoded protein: CASSFAGAKQYF.

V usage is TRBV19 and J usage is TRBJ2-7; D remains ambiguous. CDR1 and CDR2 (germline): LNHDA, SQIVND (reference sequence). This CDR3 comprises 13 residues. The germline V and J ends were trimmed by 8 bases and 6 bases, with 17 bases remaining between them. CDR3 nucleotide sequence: TGTGCCAGTTCGAGAGTCAACTCGGGCGAGCAGTACTTC. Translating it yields CASSRVNSGEQYF.

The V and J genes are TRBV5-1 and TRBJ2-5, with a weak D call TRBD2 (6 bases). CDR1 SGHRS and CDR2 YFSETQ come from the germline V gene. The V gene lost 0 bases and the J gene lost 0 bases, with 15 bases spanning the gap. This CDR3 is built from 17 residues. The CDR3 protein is CASSLGGSGLYQETQYF. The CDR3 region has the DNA TGCGCCAGCAGCTTGGGTGGTAGCGGCCTGTACCAAGAGACCCAGTACTTC. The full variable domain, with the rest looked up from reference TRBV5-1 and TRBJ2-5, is KAGVTQTPRYLIKTRGQQVTLSCSPISGHRSVSWYQQTPGQGLQFLFEYFSETQRNKGNFPGRFSGRQFSNSRSEMNVSTLELGDSALYLCASSLGGSGLYQETQYFGPGTRLLVL.